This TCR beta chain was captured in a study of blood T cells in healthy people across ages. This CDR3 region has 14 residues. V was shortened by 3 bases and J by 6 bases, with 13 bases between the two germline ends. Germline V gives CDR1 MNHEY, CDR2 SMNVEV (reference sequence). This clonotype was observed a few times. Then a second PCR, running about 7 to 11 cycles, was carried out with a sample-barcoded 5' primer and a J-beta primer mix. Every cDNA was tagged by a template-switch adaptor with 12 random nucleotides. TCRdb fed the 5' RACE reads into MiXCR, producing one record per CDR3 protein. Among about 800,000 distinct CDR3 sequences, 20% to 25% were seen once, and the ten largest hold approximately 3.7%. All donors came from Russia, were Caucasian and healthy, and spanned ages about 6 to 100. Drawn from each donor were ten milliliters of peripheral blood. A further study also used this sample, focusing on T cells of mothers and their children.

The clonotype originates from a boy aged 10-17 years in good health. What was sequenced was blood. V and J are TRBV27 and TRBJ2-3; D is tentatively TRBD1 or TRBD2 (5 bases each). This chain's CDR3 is CASSFLTAVDTQYF. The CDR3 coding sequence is TGTGCCAGCAGTTTTCTGACAGCGGTCGATACGCAGTATTTT.